The 19 T cell receptor beta chains below come from one sample, sequenced in a study of T cell responses to AZD1222 COVID-19 vaccine. Assay used: immunoSEQ multiplex PCR; TCRdb lists only in-frame clones, some missing. The sample has tens of thousands of clones, roughly 84% seen once; the top ten hold around 21%. The sequencing here drew on peripheral blood, taken on day 0 of AZD1222 vaccination. The receptors here all came from an adult in good health.

J is TRBJ1-1 and V is TRBV7-9; unclear D gene. There are 13 residues in the CDR3. Trimming left V 1 base short and J 2 bases short, with 5 bases between. Germline V gives CDR1 SEHNR, CDR2 FQNEAQ (reference sequence). The CDR3 region has the DNA TGTGCCAGCAGCTTAGAGGCTAACACTGAAGCTTTCTTT. As protein: CASSLEANTEAFF.

This rearrangement joins TRBV12-2 to TRBJ1-5. TRBV12-2 is listed as a pseudogene. This CDR3 contains 16 residues. The CDR3 here is CASRLGDEAQGQPQHF. In DNA, the CDR3 is TGTGCAAGTCGCTTGGGGGACGAGGCCCAGGGTCAGCCCCAGCATTTT.

This chain uses TRBV2 with TRBJ1-1, with a weak D call TRBD1 (5 bases). Germline values: CDR1 SNHLY, CDR2 FYNNEI. Trimming took off 6 bases at V and 6 bases at J, with 11 bases between the two ends. This CDR3 has 12 residues. The CDR3 spells CASRSREPEAFF. The CDR3, as DNA: TGTGCCAGCAGATCCAGGGAGCCTGAAGCTTTCTTT.

The gene calls are TRBV11-2 and TRBJ1-2; no clear D. V lost 0 bases and J lost 0, with 8 bases in between. Germline V gene sequence: CDR1 SGHAT, CDR2 FQNNGV. The CDR3 runs to 15 residues. CDR3 nucleotides: TGTGCCAGCAGCTTAGATCTGGGAGCTAACTATGGCTACACCTTC. The encoded protein is CASSLDLGANYGYTF.

The chain carries TRBV3-1 (or the pseudogene TRBV3-2) and TRBJ1-2; D gene ambiguous. CDR1 is LGHDT and CDR2 is YNNKEL in the germline V gene (reference sequence). Trimming shortened V by 0 bases and J by 4 bases, and 9 bases separated the two germline ends. This CDR3 contains 14 residues. DNA for the CDR3: TGTGCCAGCAGCCAAGATCGGGCCAGCTATGGCTACACCTTC. It is translated as CASSQDRASYGYTF.

The chain links TRBV7-2 to TRBJ2-7; no definite D call. The germline V and J ends were trimmed by 3 bases and 2 bases, with 5 bases remaining between them. The CDR3 runs 12 residues. Germline values: CDR1 SGHTA, CDR2 FQGNSA. The CDR3 DNA reads as TGTGCCAGCAGCTTCACGGCCTACGAGCAGTACTTC. Protein product: CASSFTAYEQYF. The whole variable domain, filled in from reference TRBV7-2 and TRBJ2-7, reads GAGVSQSPSNKVTEKGKDVELRCDPISGHTALYWYRQSLGQGLEFLIYFQGNSAPDKSGLPSDRFSAERTGGSVSTLTIQRTQQEDSAVYLCASSFTAYEQYFGPGTRLTVT.

This clone was recorded only once. This chain joins TRBV5-1 and TRBJ2-1; maybe TRBD1 (6 bases). The CDR3 runs to 15 residues. Germline loops: CDR1 SGHRS, CDR2 YFSETQ. Trimming shortened V by 4 bases and J by 9 bases, and 20 bases separated the two germline ends. The CDR3 spells CASSPQGTLRAEQFF. DNA of the CDR3: TGCGCCAGCAGCCCTCAGGGGACACTACGCGCTGAGCAGTTCTTC.

The rearrangement joins TRBV7-9 to TRBJ2-5; D is uncertain. The V end was cut by 6 bases, the J end by 1 base, with 12 bases between. CDR3 length: 14 amino acids. Germline CDR1 reads SEHNR; CDR2 reads FQNEAQ (reference sequence). The CDR3 DNA is TGTGCCAGCAGTCGGCGAGCAGTCCAAGAGACCCAGTACTTC. Translated: CASSRRAVQETQYF. The full variable domain, rest sourced from reference TRBV7-9 and TRBJ2-5, is DTGVSQNPRHKITKRGQNVTFRCDPISEHNRLYWYRQTLGQGPEFLTYFQNEAQLEKSRLLSDRFSAERPKGSFSTLEIQRTEQGDSAMYLCASSRRAVQETQYFGPGTRLLVL.

The chain is built from TRBV6-2 or TRBV6-3 and TRBJ1-4; possible D gene TRBD1, 5 bases. V lost 4 bases, J lost 2 bases, and 8 bases lay in between. The CDR3 is 14 residues long. Germline CDR1 is MNHEY and CDR2 is SVGEGT. CDR3 sequence reads: CASSWGITNEKLFF. CDR3 nucleotides: TGTGCCAGCAGTTGGGGCATCACTAATGAAAAACTGTTTTTT.

The chain couples TRBV27 to TRBJ2-7; D assignment may be TRBD1 or TRBD2 (5 bases each). V was cut by 1 base and J by 3 bases, with 10 bases left in between. Germline V gives CDR1 MNHEY, CDR2 SMNVEV (reference sequence). The CDR3 runs 14 residues. The chain's CDR3 is CASSLFGAYYEQYF. CDR3 coding DNA: TGTGCCAGCAGTTTATTCGGGGCCTACTACGAGCAGTACTTC.

The J gene is TRBJ1-4, the V gene TRBV6-2 or TRBV6-3; D gene uncertain. Deletions cut 2 bases from V and 5 bases from J, with 12 bases between. Per germline, CDR1 MNHEY and CDR2 SVGEGT. CDR3 length: 15 residues. The CDR3 region has the DNA TGTGCCAGCAGTTACGTCGGGCAGGCAAATGAAAAACTGTTTTTT. Its protein product is CASSYVGQANEKLFF.

The CDR3 sequence is CASSAPGSGANVLTF. The CDR3 DNA reads as TGTGCCAGCAGTGCGCCCGGCTCTGGGGCCAACGTCCTGACTTTC. The genes are TRBV28 and TRBJ2-6; no reliable D call. Trimming removed 5 bases at V and 0 bases at J, with 8 bases between. Germline V CDR1 and CDR2: MDHEN, SYDVKM. The CDR3 is 15 amino acids.

The J gene is TRBJ2-1, the V gene TRBV6-5, with D possibly TRBD2 on 5 matching bases. Per the germline V gene, CDR1 is MNHEY and CDR2 is SVGAGI. The V end was cut by 3 bases, the J end by 3 bases, with 6 bases between. The CDR3 is 13 amino acids. CDR3 residues: CASSYGGYNEQFF. DNA of the CDR3: TGTGCCAGCAGTTATGGAGGCTACAATGAGCAGTTCTTC.

The V call is TRBV4-1, the J call TRBJ2-7; no reliable D call. The CDR3 totals 14 residues. The V end lost 4 bases, the J end lost 5 bases, and 15 bases lay between the germline ends. Germline loops: CDR1 MGHRA, CDR2 YSYEKL. The CDR3 reads CASSPRWGRNEQYF. The CDR3 coding sequence is TGCGCCAGCAGCCCTCGTTGGGGTAGGAACGAGCAGTACTTC.

This clone was recorded once. This chain links TRBV6-5 with TRBJ1-2, with 7 nucleotides matching TRBD1. Germline CDR1 and CDR2: MNHEY and SVGAGI. The CDR3 extends over 12 amino acids. The V gene end was trimmed by 7 bases and the J gene end by 7 bases; junction bases not matched to a gene: 6. The CDR3 loop reads CASTDRVGGYTF. The CDR3, as DNA: TGTGCCAGCACAGACAGGGTGGGTGGCTACACCTTC.

The J gene is TRBJ1-6, the V gene TRBV20-1; D gene unclear. The CDR3 sequence is 14 residues long. The germline gives CDR1 DFQATT, CDR2 SNEGSKA (reference sequence). Trimming cost V 3 bases and J 10 bases, with 16 bases left between them. The chain's CDR3 is CSASPQGLRSPLHF. Here the CDR3 DNA reads TGCAGTGCTAGTCCCCAAGGACTTCGGTCACCCCTCCACTTT.

The chain joins TRBV10-1 to TRBJ1-1, with D perhaps matching TRBD1 (6 bases). The V gene's germline CDR1 is WNHNN and CDR2 SYGVQD (reference sequence). This CDR3 region has 13 residues. Between the trimmed V and J ends, which lost 6 bases and 5 bases, there was a span of 13 bases. The DNA of the CDR3 is TGCGCCAGCAGCTATACAGGGAGGACTGAAGCTTTCTTT. Translation gives CASSYTGRTEAFF.

The CDR3 DNA reads TGTGCCAGCAGCTTGGACAGGGAGGATTCACCCCTCCACTTT. Protein product: CASSLDREDSPLHF. V and J are TRBV28 and TRBJ1-6, with 8 bases lining up with TRBD1. V was pared by 6 bases and J by 8 bases, with 6 bases of the junction left unmatched. The CDR3 is 14 residues long. Germline values: CDR1 MDHEN, CDR2 SYDVKM.

The chain couples TRBV5-4 to TRBJ2-1, with TRBD2 as a possible D gene (7 bases). The CDR3 spans 16 residues. The germline gives CDR1 SGHNT, CDR2 YYREEE (reference sequence). V lost 4 bases and J lost 0, with 14 bases in between. This CDR3 is CASSGGGFSSYNEQFF. Written as DNA, the CDR3 is TGTGCCAGCAGCGGGGGGGGCTTCAGCTCCTACAATGAGCAGTTCTTC.